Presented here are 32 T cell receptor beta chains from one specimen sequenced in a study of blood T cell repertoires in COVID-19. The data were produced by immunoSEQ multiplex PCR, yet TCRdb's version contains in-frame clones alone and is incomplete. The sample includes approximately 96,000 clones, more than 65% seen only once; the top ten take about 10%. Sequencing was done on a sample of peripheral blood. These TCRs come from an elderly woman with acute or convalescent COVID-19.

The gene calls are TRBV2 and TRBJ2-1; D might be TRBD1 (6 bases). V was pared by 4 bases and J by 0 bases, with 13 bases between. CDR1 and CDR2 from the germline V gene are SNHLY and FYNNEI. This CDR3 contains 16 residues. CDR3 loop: CASSGSQGISYNEQFF. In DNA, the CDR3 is TGTGCCAGCAGTGGTTCACAGGGAATCTCCTACAATGAGCAGTTCTTC. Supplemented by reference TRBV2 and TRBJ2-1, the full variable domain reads EPEVTQTPSHQVTQMGQEVILRCVPISNHLYFYWYRQILGQKVEFLVSFYNNEISEKSEIFDDQFSVERPDGSNFTLKIRSTKLEDSAMYFCASSGSQGISYNEQFFGPGTRLTVL.

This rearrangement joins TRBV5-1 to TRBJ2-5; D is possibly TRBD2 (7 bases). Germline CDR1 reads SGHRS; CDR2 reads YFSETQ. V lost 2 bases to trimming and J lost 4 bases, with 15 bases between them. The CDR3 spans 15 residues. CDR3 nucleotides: TGCGCCAGCAGCTTATCGGGGGGCCTGGGAGAGACCCAGTACTTC. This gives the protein CASSLSGGLGETQYF.

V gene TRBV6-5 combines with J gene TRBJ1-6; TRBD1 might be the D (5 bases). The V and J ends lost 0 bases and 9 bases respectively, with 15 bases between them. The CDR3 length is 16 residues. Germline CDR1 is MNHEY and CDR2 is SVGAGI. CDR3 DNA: TGTGCCAGCAGTTACTCGGGCAGGGCTGGGGTTTCACCCCTCCACTTT. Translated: CASSYSGRAGVSPLHF.

CDR3 loop: CASSPTSGGYNEQFF. The CDR3 coding sequence is TGTGCCAGCAGCCCCACTAGCGGGGGATACAATGAGCAGTTCTTC. J is TRBJ2-1 and V is TRBV7-3, with 11 bases lining up with TRBD2. This CDR3 spans 15 amino acids. The V and J ends lost 5 bases and 4 bases, in that order; junction bases with no gene match: 4. Per germline, CDR1 SGHTA and CDR2 FQGTGA.

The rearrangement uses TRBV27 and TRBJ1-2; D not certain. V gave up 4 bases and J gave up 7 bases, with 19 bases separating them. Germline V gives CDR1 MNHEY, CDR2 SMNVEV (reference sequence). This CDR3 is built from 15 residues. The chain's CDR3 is CASSSYTARLGGYTF. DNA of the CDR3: TGTGCCAGCAGTTCCTACACGGCGCGGTTGGGTGGCTACACCTTC.

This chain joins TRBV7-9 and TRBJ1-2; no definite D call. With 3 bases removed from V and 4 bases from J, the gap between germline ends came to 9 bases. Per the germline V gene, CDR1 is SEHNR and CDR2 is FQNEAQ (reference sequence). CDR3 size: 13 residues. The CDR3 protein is CASSFVPSYGYTF. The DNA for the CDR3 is TGTGCCAGCAGCTTTGTTCCTTCCTATGGCTACACCTTC.

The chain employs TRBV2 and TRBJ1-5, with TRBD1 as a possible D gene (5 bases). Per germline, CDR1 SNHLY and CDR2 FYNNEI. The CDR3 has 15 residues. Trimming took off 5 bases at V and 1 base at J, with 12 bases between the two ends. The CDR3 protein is CASSLWGESNQPQHF. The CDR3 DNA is TGTGCCAGCAGTCTGTGGGGGGAAAGCAATCAGCCCCAGCATTTT.

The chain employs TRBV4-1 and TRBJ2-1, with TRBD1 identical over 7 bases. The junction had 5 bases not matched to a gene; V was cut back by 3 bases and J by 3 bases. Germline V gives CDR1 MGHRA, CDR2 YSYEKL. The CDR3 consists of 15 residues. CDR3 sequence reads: CASSHPGQLYNEQFF. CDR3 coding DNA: TGCGCCAGCAGCCACCCGGGACAGCTCTACAATGAGCAGTTCTTC.

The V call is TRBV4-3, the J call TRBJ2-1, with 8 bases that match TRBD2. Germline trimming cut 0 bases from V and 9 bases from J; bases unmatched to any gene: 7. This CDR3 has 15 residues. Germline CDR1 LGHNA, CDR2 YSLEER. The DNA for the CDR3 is TGCGCCAGCAGCCAAGATAGCGGGGTGAAGAGTGAGCAGTTCTTC. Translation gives CASSQDSGVKSEQFF.

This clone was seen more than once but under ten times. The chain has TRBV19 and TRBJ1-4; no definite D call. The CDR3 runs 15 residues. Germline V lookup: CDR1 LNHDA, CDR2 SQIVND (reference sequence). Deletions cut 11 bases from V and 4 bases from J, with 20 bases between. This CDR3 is CASSVGIAGNEKLFF. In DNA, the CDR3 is TGTGCCTCGAGTGTCGGGATAGCCGGTAATGAAAAACTGTTTTTT.

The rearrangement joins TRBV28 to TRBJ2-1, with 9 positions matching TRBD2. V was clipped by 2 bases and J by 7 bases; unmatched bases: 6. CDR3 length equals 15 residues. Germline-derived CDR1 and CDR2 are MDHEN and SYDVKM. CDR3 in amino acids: CASSLAASGVNEQFF. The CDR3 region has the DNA TGTGCCAGCAGTTTAGCGGCTAGCGGGGTAAATGAGCAGTTCTTC.

CDR3 nucleotides: TGCAGTGCCCGGGATTTGAAAAAACTGTTTTTT. Its protein is CSARDLKKLFF. The rearrangement joins TRBV20-1 to TRBJ1-4; no clear D. Germline V lookup: CDR1 DFQATT, CDR2 SNEGSKA (reference sequence). CDR3 size: 11 residues. Trimming removed 6 bases at V and 9 bases at J, with 11 bases between.

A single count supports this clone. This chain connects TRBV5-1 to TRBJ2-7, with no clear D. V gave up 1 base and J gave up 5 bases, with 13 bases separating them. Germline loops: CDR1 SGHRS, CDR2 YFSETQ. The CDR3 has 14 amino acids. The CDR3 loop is CASSLLGGENEQYF. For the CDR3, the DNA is TGCGCCAGCAGCTTGTTAGGCGGAGAGAACGAGCAGTACTTC.

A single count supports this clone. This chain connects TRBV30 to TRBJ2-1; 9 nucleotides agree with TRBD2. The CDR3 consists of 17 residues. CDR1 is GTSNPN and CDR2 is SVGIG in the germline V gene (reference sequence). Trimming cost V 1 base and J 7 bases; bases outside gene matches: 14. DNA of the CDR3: TGTGCCTGGAGTGCCCTCCCCCGCCCTAGCGGGGTAAATGAGCAGTTCTTC. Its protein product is CAWSALPRPSGVNEQFF.

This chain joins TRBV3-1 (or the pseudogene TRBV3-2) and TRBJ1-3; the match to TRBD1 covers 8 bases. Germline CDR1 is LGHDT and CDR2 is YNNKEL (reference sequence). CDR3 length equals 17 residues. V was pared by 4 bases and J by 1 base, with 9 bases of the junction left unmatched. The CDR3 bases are TGTGCCAGCAGCCGGAACGGACAGGGACTTTCTGGAAACACCATATATTTT. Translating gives CASSRNGQGLSGNTIYF.

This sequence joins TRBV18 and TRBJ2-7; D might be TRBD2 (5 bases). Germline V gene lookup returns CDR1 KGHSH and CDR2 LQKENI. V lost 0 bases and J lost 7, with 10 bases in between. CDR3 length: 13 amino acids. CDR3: CASSPPGRREQYV. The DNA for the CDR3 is TGTGCCAGCTCACCACCGGGCAGGAGGGAGCAGTACGTC.

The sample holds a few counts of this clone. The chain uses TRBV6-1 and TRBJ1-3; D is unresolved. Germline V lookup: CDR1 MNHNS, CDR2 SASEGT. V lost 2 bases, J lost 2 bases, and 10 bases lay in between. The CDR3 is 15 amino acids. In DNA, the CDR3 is TGTGCCAGCAGTGAAATCGGCGGCCCTGGAAACACCATATATTTT. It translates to CASSEIGGPGNTIYF.

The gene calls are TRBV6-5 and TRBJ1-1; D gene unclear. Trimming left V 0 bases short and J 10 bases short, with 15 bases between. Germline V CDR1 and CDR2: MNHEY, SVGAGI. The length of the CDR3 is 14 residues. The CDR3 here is CASSYSDKSVRAFF. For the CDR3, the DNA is TGTGCCAGCAGTTACTCTGACAAGTCAGTTCGAGCTTTCTTT.

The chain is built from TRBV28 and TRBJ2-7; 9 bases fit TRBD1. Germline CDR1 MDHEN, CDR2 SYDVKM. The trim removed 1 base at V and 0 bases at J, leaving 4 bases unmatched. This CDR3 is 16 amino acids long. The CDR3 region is CASSLFGTGSSYEQYF. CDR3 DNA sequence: TGTGCCAGCAGTTTATTCGGGACAGGGAGCTCCTACGAGCAGTACTTC.

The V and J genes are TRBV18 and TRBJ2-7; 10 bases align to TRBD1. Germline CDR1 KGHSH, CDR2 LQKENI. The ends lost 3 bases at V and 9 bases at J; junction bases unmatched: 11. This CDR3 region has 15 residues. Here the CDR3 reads CASSPPGQGSVRQYF. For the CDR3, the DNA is TGTGCCAGCTCACCCCCGGGACAGGGGTCGGTCCGGCAGTACTTC.

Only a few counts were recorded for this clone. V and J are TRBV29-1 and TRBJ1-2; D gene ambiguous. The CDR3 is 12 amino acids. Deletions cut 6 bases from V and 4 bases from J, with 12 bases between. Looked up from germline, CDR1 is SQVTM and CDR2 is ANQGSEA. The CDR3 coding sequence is TGCAGCGTAGGCGGTTCCCCCTATGGCTACACCTTC. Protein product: CSVGGSPYGYTF.

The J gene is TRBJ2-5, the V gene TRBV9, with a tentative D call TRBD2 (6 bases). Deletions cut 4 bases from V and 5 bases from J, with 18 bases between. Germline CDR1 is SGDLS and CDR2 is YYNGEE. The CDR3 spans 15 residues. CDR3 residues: CASSTTGTRAETQYF. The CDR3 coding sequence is TGTGCCAGCAGCACAACCGGGACTCGAGCGGAGACCCAGTACTTC.

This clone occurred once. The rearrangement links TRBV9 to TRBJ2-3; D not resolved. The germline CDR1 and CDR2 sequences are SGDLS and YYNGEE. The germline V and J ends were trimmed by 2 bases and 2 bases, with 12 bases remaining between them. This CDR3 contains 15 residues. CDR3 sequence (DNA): TGTGCCAGCAGCGTGGGCCAGTCGAACACAGATACGCAGTATTTT. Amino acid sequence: CASSVGQSNTDTQYF.

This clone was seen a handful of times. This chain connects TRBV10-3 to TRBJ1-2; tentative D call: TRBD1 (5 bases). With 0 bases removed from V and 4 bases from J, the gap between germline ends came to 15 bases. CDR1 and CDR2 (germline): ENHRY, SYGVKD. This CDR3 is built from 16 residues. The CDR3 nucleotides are TGTGCCATCAGTGAGTCGAAGGGGTGGAGTTTCTATGGCTACACCTTC. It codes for CAISESKGWSFYGYTF.

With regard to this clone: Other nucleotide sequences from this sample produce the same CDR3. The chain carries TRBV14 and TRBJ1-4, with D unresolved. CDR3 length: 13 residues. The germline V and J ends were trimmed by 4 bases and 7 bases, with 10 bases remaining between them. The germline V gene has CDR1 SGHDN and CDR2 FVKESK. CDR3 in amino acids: CASSRGGSEKLFF. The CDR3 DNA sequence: TGTGCCAGCAGCCGAGGCGGATCTGAAAAACTGTTTTTT. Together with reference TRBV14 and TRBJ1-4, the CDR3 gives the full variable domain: EAGVTQFPSHSVIEKGQTVTLRCDPISGHDNLYWYRRVMGKEIKFLLHFVKESKQDESGMPNNRFLAERTGGTYSTLKVQPAELEDSGVYFCASSRGGSEKLFFGSGTQLSVL.

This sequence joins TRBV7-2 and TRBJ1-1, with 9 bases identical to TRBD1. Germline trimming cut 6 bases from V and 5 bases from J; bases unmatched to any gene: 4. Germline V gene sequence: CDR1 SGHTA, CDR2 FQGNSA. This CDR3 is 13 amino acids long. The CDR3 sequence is CASRGQGRTEAFF. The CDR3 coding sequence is TGTGCCAGCAGGGGACAGGGTCGAACTGAAGCTTTCTTT.

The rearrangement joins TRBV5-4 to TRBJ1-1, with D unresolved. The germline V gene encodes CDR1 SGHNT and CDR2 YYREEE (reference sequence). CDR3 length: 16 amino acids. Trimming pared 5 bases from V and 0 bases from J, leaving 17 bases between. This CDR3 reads CASRQEIWQLNTEAFF. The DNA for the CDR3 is TGTGCCAGCAGACAAGAAATCTGGCAGTTGAACACTGAAGCTTTCTTT.

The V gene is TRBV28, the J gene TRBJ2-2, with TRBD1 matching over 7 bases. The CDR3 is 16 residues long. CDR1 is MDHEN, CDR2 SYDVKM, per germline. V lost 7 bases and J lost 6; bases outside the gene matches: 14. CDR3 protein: CASNFYRGQKPGELFF. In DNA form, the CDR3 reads TGTGCCAGCAATTTTTATAGGGGACAGAAACCCGGGGAGCTGTTTTTT.

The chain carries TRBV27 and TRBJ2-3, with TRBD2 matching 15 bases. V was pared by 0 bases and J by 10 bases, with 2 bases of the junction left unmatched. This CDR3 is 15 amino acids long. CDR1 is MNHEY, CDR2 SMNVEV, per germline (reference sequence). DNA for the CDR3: TGTGCCAGCAGTTTATCCGGGACTAGCGGGGGGCCGCAGTATTTT. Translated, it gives CASSLSGTSGGPQYF.

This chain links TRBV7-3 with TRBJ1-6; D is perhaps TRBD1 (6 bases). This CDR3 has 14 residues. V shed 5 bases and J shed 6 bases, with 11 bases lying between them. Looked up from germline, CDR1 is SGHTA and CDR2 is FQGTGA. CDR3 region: CASSPRGGNSPLHF. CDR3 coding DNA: TGTGCCAGCAGCCCCAGAGGGGGTAATTCACCCCTCCACTTT.

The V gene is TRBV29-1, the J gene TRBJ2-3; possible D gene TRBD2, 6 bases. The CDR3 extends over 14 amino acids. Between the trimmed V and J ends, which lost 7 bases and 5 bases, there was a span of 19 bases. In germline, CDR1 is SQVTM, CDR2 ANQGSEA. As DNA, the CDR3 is TGCAGCGGGAAGGCAGGACTATCACAAGATACGCAGTATTTT. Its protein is CSGKAGLSQDTQYF.

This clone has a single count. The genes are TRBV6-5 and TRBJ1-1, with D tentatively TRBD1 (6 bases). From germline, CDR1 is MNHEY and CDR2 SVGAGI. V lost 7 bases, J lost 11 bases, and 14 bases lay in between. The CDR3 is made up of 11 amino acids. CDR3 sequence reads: CASMGGARAFF. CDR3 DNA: TGTGCCAGCATGGGGGGGGCGAGGGCTTTCTTT.